This entry concerns a single TCR beta chain. Some clones are missing from TCRdb's copy, which holds only in-frame ones; the method was immunoSEQ multiplex PCR. The sample has fewer than 40,000 clones; roughly 80% are singletons. This sample was taken from a study of OX40 agonist ivuxolimab in advanced cancers. Trimming shortened V by 8 bases and J by 0 bases, and 8 bases separated the two germline ends. CDR3 length equals 13 residues. Germline V gene data show CDR1 as MNHNS and CDR2 as SASEGT. The chain carries TRBV6-1 and TRBJ1-3; D unresolved. The sample in question was CD4+ or CD8+ T cells sorted from blood, obtained in a trial of the OX40 agonist ivuxolimab. The receptor was derived from an adult with an advanced solid tumor such as melanoma, head and neck, liver or kidney cancer. The CDR3 protein is CASPQASGNTIYF. In DNA form, the CDR3 reads TGTGCCAGCCCCCAGGCCTCTGGAAACACCATATATTTT.